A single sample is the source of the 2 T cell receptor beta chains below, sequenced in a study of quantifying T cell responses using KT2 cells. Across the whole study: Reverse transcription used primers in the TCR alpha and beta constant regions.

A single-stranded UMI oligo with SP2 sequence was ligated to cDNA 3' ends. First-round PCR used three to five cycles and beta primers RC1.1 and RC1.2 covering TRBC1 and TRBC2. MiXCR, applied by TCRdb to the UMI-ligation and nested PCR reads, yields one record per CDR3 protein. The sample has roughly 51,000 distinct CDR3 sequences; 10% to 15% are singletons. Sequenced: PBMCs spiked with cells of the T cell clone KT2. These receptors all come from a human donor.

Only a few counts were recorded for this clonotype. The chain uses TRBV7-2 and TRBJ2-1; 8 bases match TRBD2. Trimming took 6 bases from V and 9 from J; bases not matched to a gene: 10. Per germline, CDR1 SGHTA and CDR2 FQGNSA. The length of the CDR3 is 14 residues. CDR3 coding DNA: TGTGCCAGCAGATGGGGACTAGGAGAAGCTGAGCAGTTCTTC. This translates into CASRWGLGEAEQFF.

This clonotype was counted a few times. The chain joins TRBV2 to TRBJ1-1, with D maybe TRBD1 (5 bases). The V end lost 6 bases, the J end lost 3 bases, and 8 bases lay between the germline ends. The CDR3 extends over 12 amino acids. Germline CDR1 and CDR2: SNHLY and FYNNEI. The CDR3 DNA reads TGTGCCAGCAGCTGGGGCTACACTGAAGCTTTCTTT. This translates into CASSWGYTEAFF.